This TCR beta chain was sequenced during a study of blood T cells in healthy people across ages. Caucasian individuals from Russia who were healthy and aged about 6 to 95 acted as donors. Researchers report isolating at least 6.5 million PBMCs per sample. V lost 3 bases and J 4 bases, leaving 12 bases between the germline ends. From germline, CDR1 is DFQATT and CDR2 SNEGSKA (reference sequence). This CDR3 has 13 amino acids. A sample-barcoded 5' primer and a J-beta primer mix were used in a second PCR of about 7 to 12 cycles. Samples each returned at least 3 million CDR3-containing paired-end reads. TCRdb re-analysed the 5' RACE reads in MiXCR, keeping a single row per CDR3 protein. The top ten clones hold about a fifth of a sample with about 970,000 distinct CDR3 sequences, roughly half of them seen once.

The sequence was collected from a woman between 55 and 75 years old in good health. Material for sequencing was blood. The rearrangement links TRBV20-1 to TRBJ1-2; D is ambiguous. CDR3 DNA sequence: TGCAGTGCTAGTGCAATGAGGGTCTATGGCTACACCTTC. Encoded protein: CSASAMRVYGYTF.